The present entry profiles one T cell receptor beta chain with its context. This sample is drawn from a study of blood T cell repertoires in COVID-19. Sequencing used immunoSEQ multiplex PCR; TCRdb keeps in-frame clones, though not all of them. The sample yields around 76,000 clones, about 76% seen once. There are 15 residues in the CDR3. The V gene's germline CDR1 is SGHTA and CDR2 FQGNSA. Trimming left V 6 bases short and J 5 bases short, with 19 bases between. This TCR derives from a woman of 80 years or more with active or convalescent COVID-19. Sequenced material: peripheral blood. J is TRBJ2-5 and V is TRBV7-2, with D maybe TRBD1 (7 bases). CDR3 in DNA: TGTGCCAGCAGTCGAGGCGGGGACAGAGGGGAGACCCAGTACTTC. The encoded protein is CASSRGGDRGETQYF.